This record looks at one T cell receptor beta chain sequence and its context. V lost 4 bases to trimming and J lost 5 bases; unmatched junction nucleotides: 5. The CDR3 runs 14 residues. Germline lookup yields CDR1 SGHRS and CDR2 YFSETQ. These data come from a study of blood T cell repertoires in COVID-19. Sequenced by immunoSEQ multiplex PCR; TCRdb stores in-frame clones only, minus some. This sample has 150,000 or so clones, with roughly four fifths found just once. The clonotype comes from a human donor with acute or convalescent COVID-19. The donor label of this sample is uncertain. Sequences were obtained from peripheral blood. V gene TRBV5-1 combines with J gene TRBJ2-5; 10 bases match TRBD1. The DNA for the CDR3 is TGCGCCAGCAGCCCGGGACAGGGGAGGGAGACCCAGTACTTC. Amino acids: CASSPGQGRETQYF.